These T cell receptor beta chains were read from a single sample in a study of long-term antiretroviral therapy in people with HIV. The method was immunoSEQ multiplex PCR; TCRdb's version includes in-frame clones alone and lacks a portion of them. The table has around 26,000 clones, more than 65% seen once. The sequenced sample was unsorted PBMCs, obtained 1.1 years before starting antiretroviral therapy. The receptor set was obtained from a woman under 40 with HIV. Both conserved end residues are part of each CDR3. D genes are given only for firm matches. Only some rows state a clone size, as once, few, many or a class for expanded clones.

J,V,D,size,CDR3,DNA
TRBJ1-2,TRBV10-3,TRBD1,.,CAISPGTGTYGYTF,TGTGCCATCAGCCCCGGGACAGGGACCTATGGCTACACCTTC
TRBJ2-3,TRBV5-4,.,.,CASSRTGSGTDTQYF,TGTGCCAGCAGTCGCACAGGGTCAGGGACAGATACGCAGTATTTT
TRBJ1-2,TRBV20-1,.,.,CSAILSGGYTF,TGCAGTGCTATACTCTCTGGGGGCTACACCTTC
TRBJ1-2,TRBV29-1,TRBD1,.,CSVEGDRVGGYTF,TGCAGCGTTGAAGGGGACAGGGTGGGGGGCTACACCTTC
TRBJ1-3,TRBV29-1,.,.,CSVEVLSGNTIYF,TGCAGCGTTGAGGTTCTCTCTGGAAACACCATATATTTT
TRBJ2-3,TRBV9,TRBD1,.,CASSVATRDRGSPSTDTQYF,TGTGCCAGCAGCGTAGCTACCCGGGACAGGGGGTCCCCTAGCACAGATACGCAGTATTTT
TRBJ1-1,TRBV6-6,.,.,CASSFGQWGMNTEAFF,TGTGCCAGCAGTTTTGGACAGTGGGGCATGAACACTGAAGCTTTCTTT
TRBJ2-7,TRBV7-6,TRBD2,.,CASSLSGGGHEQYF,TGTGCCAGCAGCTTAAGCGGGGGAGGCCACGAGCAGTACTTC
TRBJ1-1,TRBV2,.,once,CASRGAWEVEAFF,TGTGCCAGCAGGGGGGCATGGGAAGTTGAAGCTTTCTTT
TRBJ1-5,TRBV5-1,TRBD1,.,CASSLGDRGFSNQPQHF,TGCGCCAGCAGCTTGGGGGACAGGGGTTTTAGCAATCAGCCCCAGCATTTT
TRBJ2-3,TRBV7-3,TRBD2,.,CASSFGGGTDTQYF,TGTGCCAGCAGCTTCGGGGGGGGTACAGATACGCAGTATTTT
TRBJ1-4,TRBV2,TRBD1,.,CASSASGQGYEKLFF,TGTGCCAGCAGCGCTTCTGGACAGGGTTATGAAAAACTGTTTTTT
TRBJ1-6,TRBV11-2,.,.,CASSSFRSSYNSPLHF,TGTGCCAGCAGCTCTTTCCGGAGCTCCTATAATTCACCCCTCCACTTT
TRBJ1-4,TRBV6-1,TRBD1,.,CASRQSGTGGEKLFF,TGTGCCAGCAGACAAAGCGGGACAGGGGGTGAAAAACTGTTTTTT
TRBJ2-1,TRBV6-1,TRBD1,.,CASTGTGEQFF,TGTGCCAGCACAGGGACAGGGGAGCAGTTCTTC
TRBJ1-2,TRBV29-1,.,.,CSSSQGREGYTF,TGCAGCTCGAGCCAGGGGCGGGAGGGCTACACCTTC
TRBJ1-2,TRBV11-2,.,.,CASSQRAYGYTF,TGTGCCAGCAGCCAGCGGGCCTATGGCTACACCTTC
TRBJ1-1,TRBV5-1,.,.,CASSFFRDKPNTEAFF,TGCGCCAGCAGCTTCTTCCGGGACAAACCGAACACTGAAGCTTTCTTT
TRBJ2-5,TRBV19,.,.,CASSGTHQETQYF,TGTGCCAGTAGTGGCACCCACCAAGAGACCCAGTACTTC
TRBJ2-7,TRBV29-1,TRBD1,.,CSVDMAGGEQYF,TGCAGCGTTGATATGGCAGGGGGAGAGCAGTACTTC
TRBJ2-5,TRBV29-1,.,.,CSVVSHGGPRGETQYF,TGCAGCGTTGTAAGCCACGGGGGCCCTCGAGGAGAGACCCAGTACTTC